These T cell receptor beta chains were read from a single sample in a study of graft-versus-host responses after intestinal transplantation. These TCRs are of unknown antigen specificity. Data came from immunoSEQ multiplex PCR; TCRdb stores just in-frame clones and leaves some out. Of around 110,000 clones listed, 93% are singletons. The material sequenced was unstimulated CD8+ T cells sorted from spleen or lymph node cells, taken before transplant. Every receptor here comes from a human donor who was the organ donor for an intestinal transplant. CDR3s include the opening cysteine and the closing phenylalanine or tryptophan. The D gene is left open where the match is weak. The size field is filled for only some rows; it gives once, few, many or a size class.

j_call d_call v_call clone_size cdr3_aa cdr3_nt
TRBJ2-7 - TRBV4-3 - CASSQDSGLYEQYF TGCGCCAGCAGCCAAGATTCAGGGCTTTACGAGCAGTACTTC
TRBJ2-1 TRBD2 TRBV6-1 - CASSAPGLVMYNEQFF TGTGCCAGCAGTGCCCCGGGACTAGTTATGTACAATGAGCAGTTCTTC
TRBJ2-7 - TRBV4-1 - CASSPQGLSYEQYF TGCGCCAGCAGCCCTCAGGGCCTCTCCTACGAGCAGTACTTC
TRBJ1-1 - TRBV4-1 - CASSQPRAGTEAFF TGCGCCAGCAGCCAACCCAGGGCTGGGACTGAAGCTTTCTTT
TRBJ2-2 - TRBV30 - CAWSGGQNTGELFF TGTGCCTGGAGTGGGGGACAGAACACCGGGGAGCTGTTTTTT
TRBJ1-1 - TRBV27 - CASSFSAGSMNTEAFF TGTGCCAGCAGTTTCTCTGCAGGCTCCATGAACACTGAAGCTTTCTTT
TRBJ2-1 - TRBV19 - CASSVLPGGSNNEQFF TGTGCCAGTAGTGTCCTCCCGGGGGGCTCCAACAATGAGCAGTTCTTC
TRBJ1-2 - TRBV5-6 - CASSFGGFGYTF TGTGCCAGCAGCTTTGGGGGATTTGGCTACACCTTC
TRBJ2-3 - TRBV6-1 once CASSVDLYGIDTQYF TGTGCCAGCAGCGTGGACCTTTACGGCATCGATACGCAGTATTTT
TRBJ1-1 - TRBV30 - CAWSWRGNTEAFF TGTGCCTGGAGCTGGAGGGGGAACACTGAAGCTTTCTTT
TRBJ2-7 - TRBV7-6 - CASSLSYGSPYEQYF TGTGCCAGCAGCCTAAGTTACGGGAGCCCCTACGAGCAGTACTTC
TRBJ1-2 - TRBV5-6 - CASSFLGVDGYTF TGTGCCAGCAGCTTTTTAGGGGTGGATGGCTACACCTTC
TRBJ2-7 - TRBV5-4 - CASSFENEQYF TGTGCCAGCAGCTTTGAGAACGAGCAGTACTTC
TRBJ2-2 TRBD2 TRBV29-1 once CSVRWGLAGANTGELFF TGCAGCGTAAGATGGGGACTAGCGGGAGCGAACACCGGGGAGCTGTTTTTT
TRBJ2-7 - TRBV6-5 once CASSYGADEQYF TGTGCCAGCAGTTACGGTGCCGACGAGCAGTACTTC
TRBJ2-3 - TRBV5-4 - CASSSPPGDTQYF TGTGCCAGCAGCTCACCCCCGGGAGATACGCAGTATTTT
TRBJ1-5 - TRBV7-9 - CASSFRGNQPQHF TGTGCCAGCAGCTTCCGGGGGAATCAGCCCCAGCATTTT
TRBJ1-1 - TRBV19 - CASSIKGPSPDRYTEAFF TGTGCCAGTAGTATTAAGGGACCGAGCCCCGATAGGTACACTGAAGCTTTCTTT
TRBJ1-1 - TRBV2 - CASSESGEGIEMNTEAFF TGTGCCAGCAGTGAATCAGGGGAAGGCATCGAAATGAACACTGAAGCTTTCTTT
TRBJ1-1 - TRBV7-9 - CASSSQTGLNTEAFF TGTGCCAGCAGCTCCCAGACAGGTTTGAACACTGAAGCTTTCTTT
TRBJ2-7 TRBD1 TRBV19 - CASSPPGGDEQYF TGTGCCAGTAGTCCCCCAGGGGGCGACGAGCAGTACTTC
TRBJ2-1 TRBD2 TRBV5-4 - CASSLVSLAGTEQFF TGTGCCAGCAGCTTGGTATCACTAGCGGGGACGGAGCAGTTCTTC
TRBJ2-7 - TRBV6-1 few CASSDHEQYF TGTGCCAGCAGTGACCACGAGCAGTACTTC
TRBJ1-1 - TRBV4-3 - CASSQATVNTEAFF TGCGCCAGCAGCCAAGCGACAGTGAACACTGAAGCTTTCTTT
TRBJ2-1 - TRBV4-3 - CASSQDKASTRDEQFF TGCGCCAGCAGCCAAGATAAGGCTAGCACCCGGGATGAGCAGTTCTTC
TRBJ2-7 - TRBV28 - CASRWGESPYEQYF TGTGCCAGCAGGTGGGGGGAGTCCCCCTACGAGCAGTACTTC
TRBJ2-3 TRBD2 TRBV6-6 - CASSLPGLGITDTQYF TGTGCCAGCAGTCTACCGGGACTAGGGATCACAGATACGCAGTATTTT
TRBJ1-4 - TRBV4-1 once CASSQEGAGLTNEKLFF TGCGCCAGCAGCCAAGAAGGGGCAGGGCTGACTAATGAAAAACTGTTTTTT
TRBJ1-4 - TRBV28 - CASSLSSWSVSKFYEKLFF TGTGCCAGCAGTTTAAGCTCCTGGTCAGTGTCGAAGTTTTATGAAAAACTGTTTTTT
TRBJ1-1 - TRBV19 - CASSITAGGAWTEAFF TGTGCCAGTAGTATCACGGCGGGGGGGGCTTGGACTGAAGCTTTCTTT
TRBJ2-5 TRBD2 TRBV10-2 - CASSEPASGWETQYF TGCGCCAGCAGTGAACCCGCTAGCGGCTGGGAGACCCAGTACTTC
TRBJ1-1 - TRBV30 once CAWSVVLGTEAFF TGTGCCTGGAGTGTGGTTCTGGGAACTGAAGCTTTCTTT
TRBJ2-7 - TRBV7-9 - CASSTQGTEQYF TGTGCCAGCAGCACGCAGGGTACCGAGCAGTACTTC
TRBJ2-7 TRBD1 TRBV6-1 - CASSAGTGSYEQYF TGTGCCAGCAGTGCCGGGACAGGGTCCTACGAGCAGTACTTC
TRBJ2-5 TRBD2 TRBV23-1 - CASSQSKGLAGQETQYF TGCGCCAGCAGTCAATCGAAGGGACTAGCGGGACAAGAGACCCAGTACTTC
TRBJ1-1 TRBD1 TRBV5-4 - CASSPGQGDTEAFF TGTGCCAGCAGCCCCGGACAGGGGGACACTGAAGCTTTCTTT
TRBJ1-1 - TRBV5-4 few CASSLGAGANTEAFF TGTGCCAGCAGCCTAGGGGCAGGGGCGAACACTGAAGCTTTCTTT
TRBJ1-1 TRBD1 TRBV13 - CASSLVGTGDTEAFF TGTGCCAGCAGCTTAGTCGGGACAGGGGACACTGAAGCTTTCTTT
TRBJ1-1 - TRBV6-5 - CASTSHGGPNTEAFF TGTGCCAGCACCAGCCACGGGGGCCCCAACACTGAAGCTTTCTTT
TRBJ2-3 - TRBV6-1 - CASSEEGPPVPDTQYF TGTGCCAGCAGTGAAGAGGGACCCCCAGTTCCAGATACGCAGTATTTT
TRBJ2-7 TRBD1 TRBV28 - CASRLLTGSSYEQYF TGTGCCAGCAGACTCCTGACAGGGAGCTCCTACGAGCAGTACTTC
TRBJ2-7 TRBD2 TRBV4-3 - CASSQRTSAYEQYF TGCGCCAGCAGCCAAAGGACTAGCGCTTACGAGCAGTACTTC
TRBJ2-1 TRBD2 TRBV4-1 - CASSQDRASGSYNEQFF TGCGCCAGCAGCCAAGATCGGGCTAGCGGGAGCTACAATGAGCAGTTCTTC
TRBJ2-7 TRBD1 TRBV7-9 - CASSRQGSYEQYF TGTGCCAGCAGCCGACAGGGATCCTACGAGCAGTACTTC
TRBJ2-1 TRBD1 TRBV11-2 - CASSPRTGMDNEQFF TGTGCCAGCAGCCCCCGGACAGGTATGGACAATGAGCAGTTCTTC
TRBJ1-3 - TRBV7-2 - CASSLVPGHSGNTIYF TGTGCCAGCAGCTTAGTCCCCGGCCACTCTGGAAACACCATATATTTT
TRBJ2-7 - TRBV28 - CASSPGLSYEQYF TGTGCCAGCAGTCCCGGTCTCTCCTACGAGCAGTACTTC
TRBJ1-5 - TRBV19 - CASSILFHDNQPQHF TGTGCCAGTAGTATTCTCTTTCATGATAATCAGCCCCAGCATTTT
TRBJ1-3 - TRBV11-2 - CASSLTGSSGNTIYF TGTGCCAGCAGCTTAACCGGGAGCTCTGGAAACACCATATATTTT
TRBJ2-1 TRBD2 TRBV29-1 - CSVVWLAEHYNEQFF TGCAGCGTTGTCTGGCTAGCGGAACACTACAATGAGCAGTTCTTC
TRBJ1-5 - TRBV19 - CASSIGSYQPQHF TGTGCCAGTAGTATCGGGAGTTATCAGCCCCAGCATTTT
TRBJ2-3 TRBD2 TRBV29-1 - CSVEGTSGRVFTDTQYF TGCAGCGTTGAGGGGACTAGCGGGAGAGTCTTCACAGATACGCAGTATTTT
TRBJ2-2 TRBD2 TRBV9 - CASSGGTSGVGGELFF TGTGCCAGCAGCGGCGGGACTAGCGGGGTGGGCGGGGAGCTGTTTTTT
TRBJ2-7 - TRBV7-9 - CASSPRAVNYEQYF TGTGCCAGCAGCCCAAGGGCGGTGAACTACGAGCAGTACTTC
TRBJ2-3 - TRBV6-5 - CASSYYSTDTQYF TGTGCCAGCAGTTACTACAGCACAGATACGCAGTATTTT
TRBJ2-5 - TRBV28 - CASSSSFLRQYF TGTGCCAGCAGTTCAAGCTTTCTTAGGCAGTACTTC
TRBJ2-7 TRBD2 TRBV9 - CASSPRGLAGNEQYF TGTGCCAGCAGCCCGAGGGGACTAGCGGGAAACGAGCAGTACTTC
TRBJ2-1 - TRBV10-3 few CAISEYNEQFF TGTGCCATCAGTGAGTACAATGAGCAGTTCTTC
TRBJ1-5 - TRBV28 - CASSLGSGQPQHF TGTGCCAGCAGTTTAGGGTCAGGACAGCCCCAGCATTTT